The clone carrying this T cell receptor (beta chain) was seen repeatedly, ten times or more. The antigen is undetermined. Germline V lookup: CDR1 SQVTM, CDR2 ANQGSEA. The V gene lost 5 bases and the J gene lost 9 bases, with 14 bases spanning the gap. The CDR3 runs to 11 residues. This specimen comes from a study of glioma-infiltrating T cells. Using RNA template, CDR3s of TCR alpha and beta were amplified with iRepertoire arm-PCR. For one-step reverse transcription and amplification, roughly 95-450 ng of tissue mRNA or PBMC total RNA was used. TCRdb reprocessed the multiplex PCR reads with MiXCR, giving one entry per CDR3 protein. The sample lists approximately 190,000 distinct CDR3 sequences, more than 25% occurring once. Regarding the study as a whole: Tissue and blood shared very few CDR3 sequences. Tissue-blood divergence was below expectation in non-neoplastic patients, above in gliomas.

The sequenced sample consisted of glioma tissue, nonneoplastic brain tissue, or PBMCs (not recorded which). This TCR was recovered from a human donor with low-grade glioma or glioblastoma, undergoing nonglioma brain surgery, or in good health (not recorded which). This chain links TRBV29-1 with TRBJ2-7; a weak D match, TRBD1 (6 bases). CDR3 sequence: CSVQGGMGQYF. CDR3 sequence (DNA): TGCAGCGTTCAAGGGGGAATGGGGCAGTACTTC.